The rows below give T cell receptor beta chains drawn from one sample of a study of blood T cell repertoires in COVID-19. The assay was immunoSEQ multiplex PCR, and TCRdb's table has in-frame clones only and misses some. The sample contains roughly 180,000 clones, around 85% of which appear only once. What was sequenced was peripheral blood. These receptors were obtained from a woman aged 55-70 years with acute or convalescent COVID-19. The CDR3 runs from the conserved cysteine through the conserved F or W. Each record gives: J gene, clone size, D gene, V gene, CDR3 DNA, CDR3 protein. The D gene is left open where the match is weak. Rows give clone size only sometimes, using once, few, many, or a class for an expanded clone.

j_call: TRBJ2-3; clone_size: -; d_call: TRBD2; v_call: TRBV7-6; cdr3_nt: TGTGCCAGCAGCCGATCAGCGGGACCCCTCACAGATACGCAGTATTTT; cdr3_aa: CASSRSAGPLTDTQYF
j_call: TRBJ1-6; clone_size: -; d_call: TRBD1; v_call: TRBV9; cdr3_nt: TGTGCCAGCAGCGTTGGGGGACAGCATTCACCCCTCCACTTT; cdr3_aa: CASSVGGQHSPLHF
j_call: TRBJ2-4; clone_size: -; d_call: -; v_call: TRBV19; cdr3_nt: TGTGCCAGCTCCCCGGGAAAGCTTGTAGACATTCAGTACTTC; cdr3_aa: CASSPGKLVDIQYF
j_call: TRBJ1-2; clone_size: few; d_call: -; v_call: TRBV9; cdr3_nt: TGTGCCAGCAGCCCCCTGGGGAGGCCTGATGGCTACACCTTC; cdr3_aa: CASSPLGRPDGYTF
j_call: TRBJ1-1; clone_size: -; d_call: TRBD1; v_call: TRBV18; cdr3_nt: TGTGCCAGCTCCCAGGGACAGGATTATGGTGAAGCTTTCTTT; cdr3_aa: CASSQGQDYGEAFF
j_call: TRBJ1-4; clone_size: few; d_call: -; v_call: TRBV15; cdr3_nt: TGTGCCACCAGCAGAGATCTGACAGCGACCCAGGGTGAAAAACTGTTTTTT; cdr3_aa: CATSRDLTATQGEKLFF
j_call: TRBJ2-1; clone_size: -; d_call: TRBD2; v_call: TRBV2; cdr3_nt: TGTGCCAGCAGTGCCAGCGGGAGGGCCTTACCGAACAATGAGCAGTTCTTC; cdr3_aa: CASSASGRALPNNEQFF
j_call: TRBJ2-4; clone_size: -; d_call: -; v_call: TRBV28; cdr3_nt: TGTGCCAGCAGCCCCAGGGAAGGAATCGCCAAAAACATTCAGTACTTC; cdr3_aa: CASSPREGIAKNIQYF
j_call: TRBJ1-1; clone_size: -; d_call: -; v_call: TRBV7-9; cdr3_nt: TGTGCCAGCAGCTTAGCCTTACAGGTTAGGGGCACTGAAGCTTTCTTT; cdr3_aa: CASSLALQVRGTEAFF
j_call: TRBJ2-2; clone_size: once; d_call: TRBD2; v_call: TRBV9; cdr3_nt: TGTGCCAGCAGCGCGATAGCGGGAGGAAACACCGGGGAGCTGTTTTTT; cdr3_aa: CASSAIAGGNTGELFF
j_call: TRBJ2-1; clone_size: -; d_call: TRBD2; v_call: TRBV5-1; cdr3_nt: TGCGCCAGCAGCTCCACGACTAGCGCAATGCAGTTCTTC; cdr3_aa: CASSSTTSAMQFF
j_call: TRBJ2-7; clone_size: -; d_call: -; v_call: TRBV5-1; cdr3_nt: TGCGCCAGCAGCTTGGGACAGGAGTACGAGCAGTACTTC; cdr3_aa: CASSLGQEYEQYF
j_call: TRBJ2-3; clone_size: -; d_call: -; v_call: TRBV3-1/TRBV3-2; cdr3_nt: TGTGCCAGCAGACTCGGGGATACGCAGTATTTT; cdr3_aa: CASRLGDTQYF
j_call: TRBJ1-3; clone_size: -; d_call: -; v_call: TRBV11-2; cdr3_nt: TGTGCCAGCAGCCCAGGGGTCGGAAACACCATATATTTT; cdr3_aa: CASSPGVGNTIYF
j_call: TRBJ2-1; clone_size: -; d_call: TRBD1; v_call: TRBV5-4; cdr3_nt: TGTGCCAGCAGCTTGGGACAGGGGTCCTACAATGAGCAGTTCTTC; cdr3_aa: CASSLGQGSYNEQFF
j_call: TRBJ2-7; clone_size: -; d_call: TRBD2; v_call: TRBV27; cdr3_nt: TGTGCCAGCAGTAAACGGGACTATTCCCCCGAGCAGTACTTC; cdr3_aa: CASSKRDYSPEQYF
j_call: TRBJ1-3; clone_size: -; d_call: -; v_call: TRBV6-1; cdr3_nt: TGTGCCAGCAGTGAGTTGGAGGCTGGAAACACCATATATTTT; cdr3_aa: CASSELEAGNTIYF
j_call: TRBJ2-5; clone_size: -; d_call: TRBD2; v_call: TRBV7-3; cdr3_nt: TGTGCCAGCAGCATAACAGGGACTAGCGGACAAGAGACCCAGTACTTC; cdr3_aa: CASSITGTSGQETQYF
j_call: TRBJ2-2; clone_size: -; d_call: -; v_call: TRBV27; cdr3_nt: TGTGCCAGCAGTGGAAGGAGAGACACCGGGGAGCTGTTTTTT; cdr3_aa: CASSGRRDTGELFF
j_call: TRBJ2-3; clone_size: -; d_call: TRBD1; v_call: TRBV10-3; cdr3_nt: TGTGCCATCAGCCAGGGGGCCCGCACAGATACGCAGTATTTT; cdr3_aa: CAISQGARTDTQYF
j_call: TRBJ2-1; clone_size: -; d_call: -; v_call: TRBV19; cdr3_nt: TGTGCCAGTAGTATGTTGCGGACAAGCTCCTACAATGAGCAGTTCTTC; cdr3_aa: CASSMLRTSSYNEQFF
j_call: TRBJ1-1; clone_size: -; d_call: TRBD1; v_call: TRBV27; cdr3_nt: TGTGCCAGCAGTCATCGCAAGACAGGGGGCTTGGACACTGAAGCTTTCTTT; cdr3_aa: CASSHRKTGGLDTEAFF
j_call: TRBJ2-3; clone_size: -; d_call: TRBD2; v_call: TRBV20-1; cdr3_nt: TGCAGTGCTAGTGGGGGGGGTGCAGATACGCAGTATTTT; cdr3_aa: CSASGGGADTQYF
j_call: TRBJ2-3; clone_size: -; d_call: -; v_call: TRBV7-9; cdr3_nt: TGTGCCAGCAGCTTAGCGGGCCTTGGTACAGATACGCAGTATTTT; cdr3_aa: CASSLAGLGTDTQYF
j_call: TRBJ2-2; clone_size: -; d_call: TRBD1; v_call: TRBV2; cdr3_nt: TGTGCCAGCAGTCGACAGGGCGGCGGGGAGCTGTTTTTT; cdr3_aa: CASSRQGGGELFF
j_call: TRBJ2-1; clone_size: -; d_call: -; v_call: TRBV10-3; cdr3_nt: TGTGCCATCGCTGGGGACACCCTACGCGAGCAGTTCTTC; cdr3_aa: CAIAGDTLREQFF
j_call: TRBJ1-5; clone_size: once; d_call: TRBD1; v_call: TRBV2; cdr3_nt: TGTGCCAGCAGTGACCGGACAGGCGGCAATCAGCCCCAGCATTTT; cdr3_aa: CASSDRTGGNQPQHF
j_call: TRBJ1-3; clone_size: few; d_call: -; v_call: TRBV10-3; cdr3_nt: TGTGCCATCTCTTCCGGCTCTGGAAACACCATATATTTT; cdr3_aa: CAISSGSGNTIYF
j_call: TRBJ1-2; clone_size: -; d_call: -; v_call: TRBV6-5; cdr3_nt: TGTCAGACCCTGGGACACGTAGATGGCTACACCTTC; cdr3_aa: CQTLGHVDGYTF
j_call: TRBJ2-3; clone_size: once; d_call: TRBD1; v_call: TRBV5-1; cdr3_nt: TGCGCCAGCAGCGCGGACAGGGGGGCCGATACGCAGTATTTT; cdr3_aa: CASSADRGADTQYF
j_call: TRBJ1-2; clone_size: -; d_call: -; v_call: TRBV11-2; cdr3_nt: TGTGCCAGCAGCCTCCCGGGGGGGTTCTATGGCTACACCTTC; cdr3_aa: CASSLPGGFYGYTF